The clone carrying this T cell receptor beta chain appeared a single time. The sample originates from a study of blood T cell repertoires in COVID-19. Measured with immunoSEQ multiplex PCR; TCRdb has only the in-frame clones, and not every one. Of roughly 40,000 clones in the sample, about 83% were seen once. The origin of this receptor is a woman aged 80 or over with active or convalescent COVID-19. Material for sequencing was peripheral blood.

This CDR3 reads CASKVEGENTGELFF. The CDR3 DNA reads TGTGCCAGTAAAGTTGAAGGGGAGAACACCGGGGAGCTGTTTTTT. The chain employs TRBV19 and TRBJ2-2; D is possibly TRBD1 (5 bases). Germline V lookup: CDR1 LNHDA, CDR2 SQIVND (reference sequence). The ends were cut back, 7 bases at V and 1 base at J, with 13 bases in the middle. CDR3 size: 15 residues.